This TCR beta chain came from a study of T cell repertoires in cytomegalovirus infection. Whole-study findings and limits: In two of eight donors, the top clonotype was HLA-C-restricted CMV-specific.

Note on this clonotype: The target antigen is unknown.

TCRdb re-called the reads with MiXCR, one entry per CDR3 protein. The profile shows about 700,000 distinct CDR3 sequences, 30% to 40% of them singletons. The V end lost 3 bases, the J end lost 0 bases, and 8 bases lay between the germline ends. This CDR3 contains 14 residues. Germline CDR1 reads LNHDA; CDR2 reads SQIVND (reference sequence). This material consisted of cultured PBMCs, taken from culture after CMV antigen stimulation. The chain uses TRBV19 and TRBJ1-1; unclear D gene. This TCR derives from a human donor in good health (CMV status not recorded). Some clones in this sample may be carry-over from other donors' samples. The CDR3 DNA reads as TGTGCCAGTAGTATGTGGCGCATGAACACTGAAGCTTTCTTT. Amino acids: CASSMWRMNTEAFF. Variable domain in full (rest from reference TRBV19 and TRBJ1-1): DGGITQSPKYLFRKEGQNVTLSCEQNLNHDAMYWYRQDPGQGLRLIYYSQIVNDFQKGDIAEGYSVSREKKESFPLTVTSAQKNPTAFYLCASSMWRMNTEAFFGQGTRLTVV.